A selection of T cell receptor beta chains follows, all from one sample in a study of CD8 T cells in Susac syndrome. TCRdb used MiXCR to reprocess the immunoSEQ multiplex PCR reads, holding one entry per CDR3 protein. The table shows over 100,000 distinct CDR3 sequences, with 95% to 98% occurring only once. The sequenced sample was CD4+ T cells from PBMCs. These receptors were taken from a human donor in good health. The CDR3 runs from the conserved cysteine through the conserved F or W. Each record gives: clone size, V gene, D gene, J gene, CDR3 protein, CDR3 DNA. D genes are given only for firm matches. Size values are once, few and many counts, or a class for expanded clones, and some rows have none.

few	TRBV5-1	TRBD1	TRBJ2-5	CASSGGTGKETQYF	TGCGCCAGCAGCGGAGGGACAGGGAAAGAGACCCAGTACTTC
NA	TRBV10-3	NA	TRBJ1-3	CATMPDSSGNTIYF	TGTGCCACCATGCCAGACAGCTCTGGAAACACCATATATTTT
NA	TRBV28	NA	TRBJ1-2	CASDPRTF	TGTGCCAGCGACCCCCGGACCTTC
NA	TRBV18	NA	TRBJ2-2	CASSPGLTPRLFF	TGTGCCAGCTCACCAGGACTCACCCCAAGGCTGTTTTTT
NA	TRBV7-9	NA	TRBJ2-2	CASSGSGGTGELFF	TGTGCCAGCAGCGGCAGTGGGGGTACCGGGGAGCTGTTTTTT
NA	TRBV5-1	TRBD1	TRBJ1-1	CASSPGTGNTEAFF	TGTGCCAGCAGCCCAGGGACAGGGAACACTGAAGCTTTCTTT
NA	TRBV12-3/TRBV12-4	TRBD2	TRBJ2-1	CASSLRLAGGLSYNEQFF	TGTGCCAGCAGTTTGAGGCTAGCGGGGGGCCTCTCCTACAATGAGCAGTTCTTC
once	TRBV7-2	NA	TRBJ2-7	CASSPDSRSYEQYF	TGTGCCAGCAGCCCGGATAGCAGGTCCTACGAGCAGTACTTC
NA	TRBV10-3	NA	TRBJ1-2	CAISGGSGGYTF	TGTGCCATCAGTGGAGGGTCAGGTGGCTACACCTTC
NA	TRBV4-1	TRBD1	TRBJ2-1	CASSQPRTGSSYNEQFF	TGCGCCAGCAGCCAGCCCCGGACAGGGAGCTCCTACAATGAGCAGTTCTTC
NA	TRBV12-3/TRBV12-4	NA	TRBJ1-4	CASSFEDRDKLFF	TGTGCCAGCAGTTTCGAGGACCGGGACAAACTGTTTTTT
NA	TRBV30	TRBD1	TRBJ1-2	CAWVRDSYGYTF	TGTGCCTGGGTTCGGGACAGCTATGGCTACACCTTC
NA	TRBV5-1	TRBD1	TRBJ2-7	CASSLGQGELHEQYF	TGCGCCAGCAGCTTGGGACAGGGGGAACTTCACGAGCAGTACTTC
NA	TRBV18	TRBD1	TRBJ1-1	CASSPGQGYGTEAFF	TGTGCCAGCTCACCGGGACAGGGTTACGGGACTGAAGCTTTCTTT
NA	TRBV5-1	NA	TRBJ2-3	CASSWTGQPDTQYF	TGCGCCAGCAGCTGGACGGGACAACCAGATACGCAGTATTTT
once	TRBV3-1	NA	TRBJ2-2	CASSQWRQTGELFF	TGTGCCAGCAGCCAATGGAGACAGACCGGGGAGCTGTTTTTT
NA	TRBV30	NA	TRBJ1-1	CAWSLRTEAFF	TGTGCCTGGAGTCTGAGGACTGAAGCTTTCTTT
NA	TRBV5-1	NA	TRBJ2-2	CASSSGTTTGELFF	TGCGCCAGCAGCTCCGGGACAACCACCGGGGAGCTGTTTTTT
NA	TRBV4-1	NA	TRBJ2-6	CASSQVGSSGANVLTF	TGCGCCAGCAGCCAAGTTGGCTCCTCTGGGGCCAACGTCCTGACTTTC
NA	TRBV28	NA	TRBJ2-7	CASSIEVPTYEQYF	TGTGCCAGCAGTATAGAAGTACCAACCTACGAGCAGTACTTC
NA	TRBV7-2	TRBD1	TRBJ2-1	CASSPQGQGAYNEQFF	TGTGCCAGCAGCCCCCAGGGACAGGGAGCCTACAATGAGCAGTTCTTC
NA	TRBV7-2	NA	TRBJ2-6	CASSGSVSGANVLTF	TGTGCCAGCAGCGGCTCAGTCTCTGGGGCCAACGTCCTGACTTTC
NA	TRBV12-3/TRBV12-4	NA	TRBJ2-6	CASDRPRPSGANVLTF	TGTGCCAGTGACCGGCCCAGGCCGTCTGGGGCCAACGTCCTGACTTTC
NA	TRBV4-3	NA	TRBJ1-2	CASSPDTKGGYTF	TGCGCCAGCAGCCCCGATACAAAAGGAGGCTACACCTTC
NA	TRBV6-5	TRBD2	TRBJ2-3	CASSSMTSGGSTDTQYF	TGTGCCAGCAGTTCTATGACTAGCGGGGGGTCCACAGATACGCAGTATTTT
NA	TRBV14	NA	TRBJ1-1	CASSQDGGPGGAFF	TGTGCCAGCAGCCAAGATGGGGGACCCGGGGGAGCTTTCTTT
NA	TRBV6-5	TRBD2	TRBJ2-2	CASSYSASGGNTGELFF	TGTGCCAGCAGTTACTCGGCTAGCGGGGGGAACACCGGGGAGCTGTTTTTT
NA	TRBV29-1	NA	TRBJ2-1	CSVVRTARSYNEQFF	TGCAGCGTTGTTCGGACGGCACGCTCCTACAATGAGCAGTTCTTC
NA	TRBV28	TRBD1	TRBJ1-4	CASSRQGGLNEKLFF	TGTGCCAGCAGTCGACAGGGGGGCCTTAATGAAAAACTGTTTTTT
NA	TRBV5-1	NA	TRBJ1-3	CASSSSQQGHSGNTIYF	TGCGCCAGCAGCTCCTCTCAACAGGGCCACTCTGGAAACACCATATATTTT
once	TRBV12-3/TRBV12-4	TRBD1	TRBJ2-7	CASSWGLGQGSYEQYF	TGTGCCAGCAGTTGGGGCCTGGGACAGGGCTCCTACGAGCAGTACTTC
NA	TRBV27	TRBD1	TRBJ2-5	CASSLATGRETQYF	TGTGCCAGCAGTTTAGCGACAGGGAGAGAGACCCAGTACTTC
NA	TRBV4-3	NA	TRBJ2-1	CASSPRYHNEQFF	TGCGCCAGCAGCCCCCGTTACCACAATGAGCAGTTCTTC
NA	TRBV10-3	NA	TRBJ2-7	CAVGTLSSYEQYF	TGTGCCGTAGGGACGTTAAGCTCCTACGAGCAGTACTTC
once	TRBV3-1	NA	TRBJ2-1	CASSQDGGLRFF	TGTGCCAGCAGCCAAGACGGGGGCCTCCGGTTCTTC
NA	TRBV6-1	NA	TRBJ2-6	CASNPAGIKAGANVLTF	TGTGCCAGCAACCCGGCAGGGATTAAGGCTGGGGCCAACGTCCTGACTTTC
NA	TRBV11-2	NA	TRBJ2-4	CASSLGGGPLIQYF	TGTGCCAGCAGCTTAGGCGGGGGCCCCCTCATTCAGTACTTC
once	TRBV18	TRBD1	TRBJ1-1	CASSQQGNEAFF	TGTGCCAGCTCACAACAGGGGAATGAAGCTTTCTTT
NA	TRBV7-9	TRBD2	TRBJ2-2	CASSASGTSVYTGELFF	TGTGCCAGCAGCGCCTCCGGGACTAGCGTTTACACCGGGGAGCTGTTTTTT
NA	TRBV6-2/TRBV6-3	TRBD1	TRBJ1-1	CASNLDRRVEAFF	TGTGCCAGCAACCTGGACAGGAGGGTTGAAGCTTTCTTT
NA	TRBV29-1	NA	TRBJ2-3	CSGKDLSNKGTQYF	TGCAGCGGGAAAGATTTGTCCAACAAGGGTACGCAGTATTTT
NA	TRBV2	TRBD2	TRBJ2-3	CASNGLAGRFDTQYF	TGTGCCAGCAATGGACTAGCCGGGAGGTTTGATACGCAGTATTTT
NA	TRBV5-1	NA	TRBJ2-7	CASSLPRGTVYEQYF	TGCGCCAGCAGCTTGCCCCGCGGGACAGTTTACGAGCAGTACTTC
NA	TRBV11-3	NA	TRBJ2-7	CASTLDRVGDTYYEQYF	TGTGCCAGCACCCTAGATCGAGTCGGGGACACTTACTACGAGCAGTACTTC
NA	TRBV12-3/TRBV12-4	NA	TRBJ2-6	CASRIRGSGANVLTF	TGTGCCAGCAGAATCAGGGGTTCTGGGGCCAACGTCCTGACTTTC
NA	TRBV7-2	NA	TRBJ2-5	CASSLSLETQYF	TGTGCCAGCAGCTTATCGTTAGAGACCCAGTACTTC
NA	TRBV19	NA	TRBJ1-1	CASRSLGTVNTEAFF	TGTGCCAGTAGATCCTTGGGGACCGTGAACACTGAAGCTTTCTTT
NA	TRBV28	TRBD1	TRBJ2-2	CAALGQGAGELFF	TGTGCCGCTCTAGGACAGGGGGCCGGGGAGCTGTTTTTT
once	TRBV28	TRBD1	TRBJ2-2	CASSAPGQGGTGELFF	TGTGCCAGCAGTGCCCCGGGACAGGGTGGCACCGGGGAGCTGTTTTTT
once	TRBV11-1	NA	TRBJ2-5	CASSLAGGPRASGPQETQYF	TGTGCCAGCAGCTTAGCGGGGGGGCCGAGGGCTAGCGGACCGCAAGAGACCCAGTACTTC
NA	TRBV12-3/TRBV12-4	NA	TRBJ1-5	CASSLTEAQPQHF	TGTGCCAGCAGTTTAACAGAGGCTCAGCCCCAGCATTTT
NA	TRBV24-1	TRBD1	TRBJ2-5	CATSAGGTQYF	TGTGCCACCAGTGCAGGGGGCACCCAGTACTTC
NA	TRBV7-6	NA	TRBJ1-5	CASSLEPAGIQPQHF	TGTGCCAGCAGCTTAGAACCGGCAGGGATTCAGCCCCAGCATTTT
NA	TRBV30	TRBD1	TRBJ2-3	CAWAPGTASTDTQYF	TGTGCCTGGGCCCCGGGGACAGCTAGCACAGATACGCAGTATTTT
NA	TRBV7-2	NA	TRBJ2-3	CASRRQVADTQYF	TGTGCCAGCAGGAGGCAGGTGGCAGATACGCAGTATTTT
once	TRBV30	NA	TRBJ1-2	CAWSGLWGYTF	TGTGCCTGGAGTGGCCTCTGGGGCTACACCTTC